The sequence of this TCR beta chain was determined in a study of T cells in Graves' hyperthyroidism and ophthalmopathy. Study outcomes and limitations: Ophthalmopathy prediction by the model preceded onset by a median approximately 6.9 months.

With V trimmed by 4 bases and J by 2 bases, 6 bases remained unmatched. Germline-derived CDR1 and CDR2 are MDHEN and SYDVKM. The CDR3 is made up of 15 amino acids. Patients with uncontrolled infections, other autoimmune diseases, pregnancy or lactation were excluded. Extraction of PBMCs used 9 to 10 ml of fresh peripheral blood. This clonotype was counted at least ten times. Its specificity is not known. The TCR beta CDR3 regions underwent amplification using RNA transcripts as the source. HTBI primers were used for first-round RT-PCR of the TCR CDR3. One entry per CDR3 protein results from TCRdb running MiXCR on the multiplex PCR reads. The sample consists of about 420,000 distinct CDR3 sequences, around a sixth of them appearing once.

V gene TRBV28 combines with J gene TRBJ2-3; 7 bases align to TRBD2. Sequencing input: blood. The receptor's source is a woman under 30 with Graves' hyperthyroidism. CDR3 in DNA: TGTGCCAGCAGTTCCTCTAGCGGCCTCACAGATACGCAGTATTTT. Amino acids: CASSSSSGLTDTQYF.